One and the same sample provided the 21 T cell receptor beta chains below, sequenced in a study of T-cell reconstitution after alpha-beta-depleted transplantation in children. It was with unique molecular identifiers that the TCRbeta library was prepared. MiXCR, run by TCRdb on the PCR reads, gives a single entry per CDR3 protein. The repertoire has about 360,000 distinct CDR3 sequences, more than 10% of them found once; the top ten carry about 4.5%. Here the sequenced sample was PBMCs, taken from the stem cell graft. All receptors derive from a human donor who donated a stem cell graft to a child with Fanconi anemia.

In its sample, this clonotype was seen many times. For the CDR3, the DNA is TGTGCCAGCAGTTTCGGGACATCCTACAATGAGCAGTTCTTC. Its translation is CASSFGTSYNEQFF. The chain uses TRBV7-9 and TRBJ2-1, with TRBD1 as a possible D gene (6 bases). The CDR3 length is 14 residues. From germline, CDR1 is SEHNR and CDR2 FQNEAQ (reference sequence). V lost 6 bases, J lost 1 base, and 10 bases lay in between.

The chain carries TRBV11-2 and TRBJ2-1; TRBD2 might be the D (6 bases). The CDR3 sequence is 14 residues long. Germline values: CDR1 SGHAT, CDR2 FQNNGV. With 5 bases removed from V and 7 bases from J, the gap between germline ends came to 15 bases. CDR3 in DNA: TGTGCCAGCAGCGATCGACTAGAGGTAAATGAGCAGTTCTTC. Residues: CASSDRLEVNEQFF.

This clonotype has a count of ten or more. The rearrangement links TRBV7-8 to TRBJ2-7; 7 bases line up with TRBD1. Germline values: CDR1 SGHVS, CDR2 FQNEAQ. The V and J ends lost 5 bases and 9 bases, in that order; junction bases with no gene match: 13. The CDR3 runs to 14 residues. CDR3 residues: CASSIPGQSPRQYV. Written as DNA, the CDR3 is TGTGCCAGCAGCATTCCGGGACAGTCCCCCCGGCAGTACGTC.

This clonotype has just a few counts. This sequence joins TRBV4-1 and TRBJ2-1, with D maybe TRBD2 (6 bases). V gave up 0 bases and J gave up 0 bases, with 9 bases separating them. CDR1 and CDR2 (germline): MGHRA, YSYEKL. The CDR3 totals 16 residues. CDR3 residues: CASSQDGGYSYNEQFF. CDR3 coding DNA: TGCGCCAGCAGCCAAGACGGGGGATACTCCTACAATGAGCAGTTCTTC.

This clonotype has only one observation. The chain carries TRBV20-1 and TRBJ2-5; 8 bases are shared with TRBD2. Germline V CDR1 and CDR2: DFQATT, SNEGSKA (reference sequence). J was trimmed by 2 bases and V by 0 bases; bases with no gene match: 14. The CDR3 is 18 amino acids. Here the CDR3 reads CSARDPQVAGTRQETQYF. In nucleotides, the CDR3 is TGCAGTGCTAGAGATCCTCAAGTGGCTGGGACTAGACAAGAGACCCAGTACTTC.

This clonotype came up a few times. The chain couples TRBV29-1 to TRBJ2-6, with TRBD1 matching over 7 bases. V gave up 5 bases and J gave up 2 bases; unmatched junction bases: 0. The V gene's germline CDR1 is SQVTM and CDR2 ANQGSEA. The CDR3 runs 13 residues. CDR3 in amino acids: CSVQGAGANVLTF. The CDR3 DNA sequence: TGCAGCGTTCAGGGGGCTGGGGCCAACGTCCTGACTTTC.

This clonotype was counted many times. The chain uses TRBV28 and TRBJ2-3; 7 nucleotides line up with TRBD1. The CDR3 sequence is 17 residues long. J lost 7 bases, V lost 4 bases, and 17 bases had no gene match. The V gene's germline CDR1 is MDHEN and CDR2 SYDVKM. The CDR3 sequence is CASSSVEGQSFRNTQYF. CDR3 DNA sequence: TGTGCCAGCAGTTCCGTTGAGGGACAGTCCTTCCGAAATACGCAGTATTTT.

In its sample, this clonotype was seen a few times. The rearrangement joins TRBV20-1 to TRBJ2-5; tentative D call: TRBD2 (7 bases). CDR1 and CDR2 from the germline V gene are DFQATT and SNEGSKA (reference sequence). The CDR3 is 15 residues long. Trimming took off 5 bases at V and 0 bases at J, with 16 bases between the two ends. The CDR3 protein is CSAGLSGTNQETQYF. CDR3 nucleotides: TGCAGTGCTGGACTCAGCGGGACAAACCAAGAGACCCAGTACTTC.

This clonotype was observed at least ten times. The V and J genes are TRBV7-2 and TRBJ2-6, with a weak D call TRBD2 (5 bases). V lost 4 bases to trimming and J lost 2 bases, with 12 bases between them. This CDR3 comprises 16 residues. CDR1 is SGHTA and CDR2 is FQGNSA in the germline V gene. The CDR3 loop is CASSSRRGTGANVLTF. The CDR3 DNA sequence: TGTGCCAGCAGCTCGCGCCGAGGGACTGGGGCCAACGTCCTGACTTTC.

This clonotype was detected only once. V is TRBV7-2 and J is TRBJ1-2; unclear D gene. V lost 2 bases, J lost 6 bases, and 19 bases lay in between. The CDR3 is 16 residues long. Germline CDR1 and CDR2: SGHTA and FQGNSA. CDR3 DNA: TGTGCCAGCAGCTTATTCGGACCACTTCTACAAGATGGCTACACCTTC. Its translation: CASSLFGPLLQDGYTF.

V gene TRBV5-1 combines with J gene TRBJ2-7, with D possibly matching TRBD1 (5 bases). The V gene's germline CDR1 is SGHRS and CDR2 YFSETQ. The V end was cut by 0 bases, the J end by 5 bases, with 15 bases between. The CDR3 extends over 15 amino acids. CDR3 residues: CASSLAGRTGHEQYF. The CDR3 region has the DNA TGCGCCAGCAGCTTGGCCGGACGCACAGGCCACGAGCAGTACTTC.

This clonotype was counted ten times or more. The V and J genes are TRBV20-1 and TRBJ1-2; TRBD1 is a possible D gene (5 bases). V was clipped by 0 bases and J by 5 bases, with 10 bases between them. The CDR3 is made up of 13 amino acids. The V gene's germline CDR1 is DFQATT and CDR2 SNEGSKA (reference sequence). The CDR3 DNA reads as TGCAGTGCTAGAGACGGGGGATGGTATGGCTACACCTTC. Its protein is CSARDGGWYGYTF.

The chain's CDR3 is CAISESGNHYEQYF. CDR3 coding DNA: TGTGCCATCAGTGAGTCAGGGAATCACTACGAGCAGTACTTC. The genes are TRBV10-3 and TRBJ2-7; D remains unclear. Between the trimmed V and J ends, which lost 0 bases and 3 bases, there was a span of 9 bases. The CDR3 length is 14 residues. Germline CDR1 is ENHRY and CDR2 is SYGVKD.

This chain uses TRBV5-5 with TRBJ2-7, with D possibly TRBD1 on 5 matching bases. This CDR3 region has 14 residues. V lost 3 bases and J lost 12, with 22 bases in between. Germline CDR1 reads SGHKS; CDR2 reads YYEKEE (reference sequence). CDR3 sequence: CASSSVKPDSLAYF. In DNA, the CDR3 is TGTGCCAGCAGCTCAGTTAAACCCGACAGCCTGGCGTACTTC.

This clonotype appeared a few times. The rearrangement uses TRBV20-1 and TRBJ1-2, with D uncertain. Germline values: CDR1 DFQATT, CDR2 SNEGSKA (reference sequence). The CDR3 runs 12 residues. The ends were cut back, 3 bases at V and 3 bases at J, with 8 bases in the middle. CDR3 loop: CSARPGYYGYTF. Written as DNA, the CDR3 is TGCAGTGCTAGGCCTGGGTACTATGGCTACACCTTC.

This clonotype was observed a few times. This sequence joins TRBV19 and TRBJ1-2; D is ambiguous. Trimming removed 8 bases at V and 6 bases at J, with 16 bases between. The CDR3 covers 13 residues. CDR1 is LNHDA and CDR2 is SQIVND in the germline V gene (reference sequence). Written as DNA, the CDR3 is TGTGCCAGTTCTAACCGGGCGCTGGATGGCTACACCTTC. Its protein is CASSNRALDGYTF.

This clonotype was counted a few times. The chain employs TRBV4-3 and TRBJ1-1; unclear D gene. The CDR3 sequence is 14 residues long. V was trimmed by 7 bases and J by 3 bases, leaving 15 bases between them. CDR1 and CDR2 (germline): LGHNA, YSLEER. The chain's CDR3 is CASIFRAWDTEAFF. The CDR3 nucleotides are TGCGCCAGCATCTTCCGGGCTTGGGACACTGAAGCTTTCTTT.

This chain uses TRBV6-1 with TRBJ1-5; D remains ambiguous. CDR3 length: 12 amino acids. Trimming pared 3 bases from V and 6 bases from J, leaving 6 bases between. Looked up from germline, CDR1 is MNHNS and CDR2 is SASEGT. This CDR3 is CASSETFQPQHF. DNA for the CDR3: TGTGCCAGCAGTGAGACATTTCAGCCCCAGCATTTT.

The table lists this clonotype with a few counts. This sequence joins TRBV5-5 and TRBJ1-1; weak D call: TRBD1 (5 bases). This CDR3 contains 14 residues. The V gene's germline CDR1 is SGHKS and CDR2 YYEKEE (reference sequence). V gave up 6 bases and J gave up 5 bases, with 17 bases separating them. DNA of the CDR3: TGTGCCAGCACCTTAGTCACAGGAGTTACTGAAGCTTTCTTT. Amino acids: CASTLVTGVTEAFF. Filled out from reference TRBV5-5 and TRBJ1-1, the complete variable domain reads DAGVTQSPTHLIKTRGQQVTLRCSPISGHKSVSWYQQVLGQGPQFIFQYYEKEERGRGNFPDRFSARQFPNYSSELNVNALLLGDSALYLCASTLVTGVTEAFFGQGTRLTVV.

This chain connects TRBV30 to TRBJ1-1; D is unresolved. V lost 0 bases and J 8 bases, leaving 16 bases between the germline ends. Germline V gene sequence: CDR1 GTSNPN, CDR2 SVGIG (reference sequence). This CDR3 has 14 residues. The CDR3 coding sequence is TGTGCCTGGAGTGTTTCTCCCAGAGCGGGGGAAGCTTTCTTT. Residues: CAWSVSPRAGEAFF.

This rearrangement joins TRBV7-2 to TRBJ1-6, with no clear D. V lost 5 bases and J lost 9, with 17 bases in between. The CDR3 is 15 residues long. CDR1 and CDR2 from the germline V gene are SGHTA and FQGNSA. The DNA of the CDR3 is TGTGCCAGCAGCCAGACTAGCATGACGGGTTCACCCCTCCACTTT. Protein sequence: CASSQTSMTGSPLHF.